Sequencing of this T cell receptor beta chain was carried out in a study of blood T cell repertoires in COVID-19 (TCRdb year 2020). Broadly, across the study: Samples from collaborators originated in the United States, Italy and Spain and spanned both the acute and convalescent phases of COVID-19. The material from the prospective study consisted of cDNA or gDNA derived from T cells, B-cell-depleted T cells, or PBMCs. The dataset comprised deeply sampled blood TCRbeta repertoires from subjects exposed to, actively infected with, or recovered from COVID-19. A freely available public database, intended as a resource for researchers studying the immune response to SARS-CoV-2, is where the repertoires were released. The samples were drawn from two sources: the first 160 participants of the ongoing ImmuneRACE study, and 950 to 1,500 subjects contributed by 6 global collaborators. A de-identified subject ID, COVID-19 status, age in years and sex were almost always included in the sample metadata. HLA class I and class II types, where available, came from metadata supplied by the sample provider rather than from assay-based typing.

The collaborating institutions used their own protocols to collect whole blood in K2EDTA tubes. For TCRbeta analysis, collaborators shipped samples in one of three forms: frozen whole blood, isolated PBMCs, or DNA extracted from either of those sample types. The paper's findings and limits, for the study overall: Clinical and demographic metadata were provided uncurated, with the amount varying by source and participant.

On this clone: What this receptor recognizes is not known. No base quality values were provided; no much bigger clone lies one nucleotide off.

V is reduced by 6 bases and J by 1 base, leaving a spacing of 9 bases between them. CDR1 is given as SGHAT and CDR2 as FQNNGV, both from the germline V gene. The CDR3 numbers 13 residues from cysteine through phenylalanine. Just the 39-base CDR3 DNA is kept, in frame starting at base 1. TCRbeta CDR3 regions were amplified from genomic DNA using the immunoSEQ Assay, a bias-controlled multiplex PCR. In the source study's methods: The number of nucleated cells in each sample was estimated from the amplification of reference gene primers within the assay. Sequence reads were collapsed and filtered to measure the absolute abundance of every unique TCRbeta CDR3 rearrangement. For each sample, productive Simpson clonality was calculated by taking the square root of Simpson's diversity index across productive rearrangements. TCRdb obtained this table from immuneACCESS and retained in-frame rearrangements with V and J assigned. These tables miss some clones; where compared with another copy, unresolved V genes account for less than half of the shortfall, and the remainder is unexplained. The V and J calls and clone size are taken from that table; D and trimming were inferred from the DNA. The sample profile shows around 160,000 clones; around 87% of them were found once. The ten largest clones take up under 7.5% of the sample.

This receptor was identified in a man aged 80 or over with acute or convalescent COVID-19. Specimen: peripheral blood. The V and J genes are TRBV11-2 and TRBJ1-1; TRBD1 is a weak D gene call, 6 bases matching. The nucleotides read TGTGCCAGCAGTAGACAGGAGAACACTGAAGCTTTCTTT. Its product reads: CASSRQENTEAFF.